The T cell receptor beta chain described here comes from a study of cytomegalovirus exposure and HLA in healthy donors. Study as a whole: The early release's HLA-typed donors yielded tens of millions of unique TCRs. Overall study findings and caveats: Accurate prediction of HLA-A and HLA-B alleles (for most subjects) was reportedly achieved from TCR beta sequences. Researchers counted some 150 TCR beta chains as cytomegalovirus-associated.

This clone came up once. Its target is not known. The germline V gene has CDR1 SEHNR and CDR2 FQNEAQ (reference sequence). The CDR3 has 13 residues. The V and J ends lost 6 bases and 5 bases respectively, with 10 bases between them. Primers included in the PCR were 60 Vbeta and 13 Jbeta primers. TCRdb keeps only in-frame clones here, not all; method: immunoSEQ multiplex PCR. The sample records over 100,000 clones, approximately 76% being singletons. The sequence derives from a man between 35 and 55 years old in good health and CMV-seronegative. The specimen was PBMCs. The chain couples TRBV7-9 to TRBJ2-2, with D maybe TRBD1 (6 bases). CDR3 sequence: CASRSTGTGELFF. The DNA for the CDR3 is TGTGCCAGCAGGTCTACAGGGACCGGGGAGCTGTTTTTT.